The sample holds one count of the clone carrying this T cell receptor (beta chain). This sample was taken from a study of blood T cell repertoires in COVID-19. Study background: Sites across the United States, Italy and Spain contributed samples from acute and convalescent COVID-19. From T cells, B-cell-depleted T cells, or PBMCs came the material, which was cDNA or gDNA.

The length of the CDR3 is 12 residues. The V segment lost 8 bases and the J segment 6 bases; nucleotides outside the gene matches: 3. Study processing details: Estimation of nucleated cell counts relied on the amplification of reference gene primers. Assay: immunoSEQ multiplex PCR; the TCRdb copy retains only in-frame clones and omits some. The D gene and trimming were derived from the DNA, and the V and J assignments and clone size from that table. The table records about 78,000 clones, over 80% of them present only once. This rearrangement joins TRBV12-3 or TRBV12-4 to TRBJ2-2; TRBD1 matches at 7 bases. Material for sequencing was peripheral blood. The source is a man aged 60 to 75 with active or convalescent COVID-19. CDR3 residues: CASRRGSGELFF. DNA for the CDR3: TGTGCCAGCCGCAGGGGGTCCGGGGAGCTGTTTTTT.